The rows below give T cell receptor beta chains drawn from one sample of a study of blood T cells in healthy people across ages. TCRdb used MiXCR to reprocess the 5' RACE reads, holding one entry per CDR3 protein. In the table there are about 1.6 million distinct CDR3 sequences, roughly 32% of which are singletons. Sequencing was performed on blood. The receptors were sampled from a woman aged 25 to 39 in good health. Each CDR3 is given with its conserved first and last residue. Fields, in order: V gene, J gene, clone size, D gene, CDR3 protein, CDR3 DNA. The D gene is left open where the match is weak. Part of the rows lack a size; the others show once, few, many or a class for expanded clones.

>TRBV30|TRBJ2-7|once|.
CAWSLGQGPYEQYF
TGTGCCTGGAGCCTAGGCCAGGGGCCCTACGAGCAGTACTTC
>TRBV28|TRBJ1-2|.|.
CASQAGIFGYTF
TGTGCCAGCCAAGCAGGGATTTTTGGCTACACCTTC
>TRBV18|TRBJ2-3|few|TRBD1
CASCTGGADTQYF
TGTGCCAGCTGTACAGGGGGCGCAGATACGCAGTATTTT
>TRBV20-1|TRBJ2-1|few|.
CSAVRTLTGNEQFF
TGCAGTGCCGTGAGGACTCTTACCGGAAATGAGCAGTTCTTC
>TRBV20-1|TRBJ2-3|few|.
CSARVGLRGFTDTQYF
TGCAGTGCTAGAGTAGGCCTCAGGGGCTTCACAGATACGCAGTATTTT
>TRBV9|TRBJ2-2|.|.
CASSVGRLAENTGELFF
TGTGCCAGCAGCGTAGGGAGGCTAGCTGAGAACACCGGGGAGCTGTTTTTT
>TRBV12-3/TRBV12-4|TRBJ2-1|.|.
CASTRPPSYNEQFF
TGTGCCAGCACCCGCCCGCCATCCTACAATGAGCAGTTCTTC
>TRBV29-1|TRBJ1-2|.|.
CSVETGRHYGYTF
TGCAGCGTTGAAACGGGACGGCACTATGGCTACACCTTC
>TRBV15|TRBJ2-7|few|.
CATSLRDGLSYEQYF
TGTGCCACCAGCCTCCGGGACGGACTTTCCTACGAGCAGTACTTC
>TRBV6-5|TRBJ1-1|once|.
CASSYSAVSEAFF
TGTGCCAGCAGTTACTCGGCCGTATCTGAAGCTTTCTTT
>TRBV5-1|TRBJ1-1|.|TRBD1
CASSLVGTDTNTEAFF
TGCGCCAGCAGCTTGGTGGGGACAGATACTAACACTGAAGCTTTCTTT
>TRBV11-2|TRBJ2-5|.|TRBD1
CASSDTLPGQVQETQYF
TGTGCCAGCAGTGATACGCTTCCGGGACAGGTCCAAGAGACCCAGTACTTC
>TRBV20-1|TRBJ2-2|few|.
CSATSGAGELFF
TGCAGTGCTACCTCCGGGGCCGGGGAGCTGTTTTTT
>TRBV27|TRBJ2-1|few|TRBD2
CASCFGTTSNEQFF
TGTGCCAGCTGCTTCGGGACTACCTCAAATGAGCAGTTCTTC
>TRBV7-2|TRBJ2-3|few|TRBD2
CASSISGRADTQYF
TGTGCCAGCAGCATAAGCGGGAGGGCAGATACGCAGTATTTT
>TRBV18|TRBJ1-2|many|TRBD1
CASSPGQGDYGYTF
TGTGCCAGCAGCCCCGGACAGGGCGACTATGGCTACACCTTC
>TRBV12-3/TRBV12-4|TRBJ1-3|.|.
CASSPRNGNTIYF
TGTGCCAGCAGTCCCAGAAATGGAAACACCATATATTTT
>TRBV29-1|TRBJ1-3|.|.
CSVQRPDSGNTIYF
TGCAGCGTTCAGCGGCCGGACTCTGGAAACACCATATATTTT
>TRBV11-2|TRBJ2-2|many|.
CASSPGSWAPNTGELFF
TGTGCCAGCAGCCCGGGATCCTGGGCCCCGAACACCGGGGAGCTGTTTTTT
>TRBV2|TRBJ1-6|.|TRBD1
CASNLLGRDRGSPLHF
TGTGCCAGCAACCTACTAGGGAGGGACAGGGGGTCACCCCTCCACTTT
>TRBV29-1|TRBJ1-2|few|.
CSVERHRNYGYTF
TGCAGCGTTGAGAGACACAGAAACTATGGCTACACCTTC
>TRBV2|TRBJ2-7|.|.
CASSKGTLGYEQYF
TGTGCCAGCTCAAAAGGGACGCTTGGGTACGAGCAGTACTTC
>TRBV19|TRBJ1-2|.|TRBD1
CASSMGQYGYTF
TGTGCCAGTAGTATGGGACAGTATGGCTACACCTTC
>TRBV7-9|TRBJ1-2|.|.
CASNSITRGPRKFNYGYTF
TGTGCCAGCAACTCTATCACACGAGGACCCCGGAAATTTAACTATGGCTACACCTTC
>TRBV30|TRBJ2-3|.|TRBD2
CAWSASGLTDTQYF
TGTGCCTGGAGTGCTAGCGGACTCACAGATACGCAGTATTTT
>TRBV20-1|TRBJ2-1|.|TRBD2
CSARDKLAGYNEQFF
TGCAGTGCTAGAGATAAACTAGCGGGCTACAATGAGCAGTTCTTC
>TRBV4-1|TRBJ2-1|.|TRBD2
CASSRSRRPGLRLAEIEQFF
TGCGCCAGCAGCCGCTCGCGCCGTCCGGGACTTCGACTAGCGGAGATTGAGCAGTTCTTC
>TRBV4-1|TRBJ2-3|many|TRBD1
CASSQVLGETGTPDTQYF
TGCGCCAGCAGCCAAGTCCTAGGAGAGACAGGGACCCCAGATACGCAGTATTTT
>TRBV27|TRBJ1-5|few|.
CASSLWGSQPQHF
TGTGCCAGCAGTTTATGGGGTAGTCAGCCCCAGCATTTT
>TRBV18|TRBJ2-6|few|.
CASSPQVSGANVLTF
TGTGCCAGCTCACCACAGGTCTCTGGGGCCAACGTCCTGACTTTC
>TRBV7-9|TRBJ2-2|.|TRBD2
CASSLVAGGPDGTGELFF
TGTGCCAGCAGCTTAGTAGCGGGAGGGCCGGATGGCACCGGGGAGCTGTTTTTT
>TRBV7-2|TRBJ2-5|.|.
CASSLDGGPAETQYF
TGTGCCAGCAGCTTAGATGGGGGGCCGGCGGAGACCCAGTACTTC
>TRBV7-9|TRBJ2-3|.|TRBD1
CASSLVRDRDTDMQYF
TGTGCCAGCAGCCTCGTCCGGGACAGGGACACAGATATGCAGTATTTT
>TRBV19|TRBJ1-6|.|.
CASRPIQGSLHF
TGTGCCAGTAGACCGATTCAGGGGTCCCTCCACTTT
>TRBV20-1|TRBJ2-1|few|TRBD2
CSARDRLAGGPDRNEQFF
TGCAGTGCTAGAGATCGGCTAGCGGGGGGGCCGGATCGCAATGAGCAGTTCTTC
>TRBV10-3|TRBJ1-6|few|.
CAIGSSYNSPLHF
TGTGCCATCGGGAGCTCCTATAATTCACCCCTCCACTTT
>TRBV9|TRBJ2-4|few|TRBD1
CASSPTNRTGCSKYF
TGTGCCAGCAGCCCTACTAACAGGACAGGGTGTTCGAAGTACTTC
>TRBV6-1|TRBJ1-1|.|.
CASSEVITEPWDTEAFF
TGTGCCAGCAGTGAAGTTATTACGGAGCCTTGGGACACTGAAGCTTTCTTT
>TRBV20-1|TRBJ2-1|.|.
CSARLRPAFGGRSYNEQFF
TGCAGTGCGCGCCTCCGACCGGCTTTCGGAGGGAGGTCCTACAATGAGCAGTTCTTC
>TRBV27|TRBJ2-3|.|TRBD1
CASSLSDREITDTQYF
TGTGCCAGCAGTTTATCGGACAGGGAAATCACAGATACGCAGTATTTT
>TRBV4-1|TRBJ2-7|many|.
CASSQVGLEQYF
TGCGCCAGCAGCCAAGTCGGGCTCGAGCAGTACTTC
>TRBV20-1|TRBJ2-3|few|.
CSARGSLEDTQYF
TGCAGTGCTAGAGGCTCGCTCGAGGATACGCAGTATTTT
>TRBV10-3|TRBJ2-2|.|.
CAISSGTSIGELFF
TGTGCCATCAGTTCCGGAACTTCCATCGGGGAGCTGTTTTTT
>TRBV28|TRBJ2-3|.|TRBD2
CVSSSLKLSGAGTDTQYF
TGTGTCAGCAGCAGCCTAAAACTTAGCGGGGCTGGCACAGATACGCAGTATTTT
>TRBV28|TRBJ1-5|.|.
CASSDGRADRFNSNQPQHF
TGTGCCAGCAGCGATGGGAGGGCCGACAGATTTAATAGCAATCAGCCCCAGCATTTT
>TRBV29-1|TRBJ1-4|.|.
CSVKDGSGEKLFF
TGCAGCGTAAAGGACGGCTCGGGGGAAAAACTGTTTTTT
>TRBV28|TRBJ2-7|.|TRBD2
CASTRRLAGSYEQYF
TGTGCCAGCACCCGGAGGCTAGCGGGGTCCTACGAGCAGTACTTC